One sample yielded the 32 T cell receptor beta chains listed below, sequenced in a study of cytotoxic CD8 clonotypes in ibrutinib-treated CLL (dated by TCRdb to the early 2020s). The time point label on this specimen signifies: approximately 25 months on ibrutinib. The library was obtained by the immunoSEQ multiplex PCR assay. In its TCRdb copy, this immuneACCESS table keeps in-frame sequences only and misses some clones. Where compared with another copy, unresolved V genes explain less than half of these, and the others have no known cause. For this sample there are approximately 210,000 clones; 72% appear just once. The top ten clones comprise about an eighth of the sample. Here the sequenced sample was PBMCs, taken after 24 months of ibrutinib treatment. The receptors come from a human donor with chronic lymphocytic leukemia.

The chain joins TRBV27 to TRBJ2-7; TRBD1 matches 8 bases. Germline loops: CDR1 MNHEY, CDR2 SMNVEV (reference sequence). V was pared by 5 bases and J by 2 bases, with 2 bases of the junction left unmatched. The CDR3 spans 13 residues. CDR3 in amino acids: CASSRTGPYEQYF. Here the CDR3 DNA reads TGTGCCAGCAGTCGGACAGGGCCCTACGAGCAGTACTTC.

The chain employs TRBV7-6 and TRBJ2-7, with 9 bases identical to TRBD2. Per the germline V gene, CDR1 is SGHVS and CDR2 is FNYEAQ. J lost 3 bases, V lost 1 base, and 4 bases had no gene match. The CDR3 has 15 amino acids. The CDR3 DNA follows: TGTGCCAGCAGCTTAGGGACTAGCGCGAACTACGAGCAGTACTTC. Translation: CASSLGTSANYEQYF.

This chain links TRBV5-6 with TRBJ2-2; TRBD1 agrees at 7 bases. V lost 5 bases, J lost 4 bases, and 8 bases stayed unmatched. CDR3 length equals 15 residues. Germline V gives CDR1 SGHDT, CDR2 YYEEEE. The CDR3 nucleotides are TGTGCCAGCAGTCTTTCAGGGGGATTCACCGGGGAGCTGTTTTTT. It yields the protein CASSLSGGFTGELFF.

The CDR3 DNA sequence: TGTGCCAGCAGCTTTAGCCTGGGAGGGTTTGAGACCCAGTACTTC. The encoded protein is CASSFSLGGFETQYF. The rearrangement joins TRBV5-6 to TRBJ2-5, with TRBD2 matching 7 bases. Germline V gene lookup returns CDR1 SGHDT and CDR2 YYEEEE. The CDR3 has 15 amino acids. The V and J ends lost 2 bases and 5 bases, in that order; junction bases with no gene match: 9.

This chain links TRBV7-6 with TRBJ2-1, with TRBD2 matching over 14 bases. V gave up 5 bases and J gave up 10 bases; unmatched junction bases: 13. Germline values: CDR1 SGHVS, CDR2 FNYEAQ. This CDR3 has 17 residues. The CDR3: CASSPAPTSGRAREQFF. The CDR3 nucleotides read TGTGCCAGCAGCCCAGCCCCGACTAGCGGGAGGGCCAGGGAGCAGTTCTTC.

The chain uses TRBV4-1 and TRBJ2-7; D is unresolved. In germline, CDR1 is MGHRA, CDR2 YSYEKL. V was cut by 1 base and J by 7 bases, with 14 bases left in between. This CDR3 region has 14 residues. The CDR3 coding sequence is TGCGCCAGCAGCCAAGTATCTGGGTTGGAAGAGCAGTACTTC. Residues: CASSQVSGLEEQYF.

The genes are TRBV29-1 and TRBJ1-2, with D tentatively TRBD1 (6 bases). The CDR3 loop spans 13 amino acids. The germline CDR1 and CDR2 sequences are SQVTM and ANQGSEA. V was trimmed by 7 bases and J by 8 bases, leaving 20 bases between them. The CDR3 is CSGGPGRGTGYTF. The CDR3 bases are TGCAGCGGGGGGCCGGGAAGGGGAACGGGCTACACCTTC. Filled out from reference TRBV29-1 and TRBJ1-2, the complete variable domain reads SAVISQKPSRDICQRGTSLTIQCQVDSQVTMMFWYRQQPGQSLTLIATANQGSEATYESGFVIDKFPISRPNLTFSTLTVSNMSPEDSSIYLCSGGPGRGTGYTFGSGTRLTVV.

This sequence joins TRBV18 and TRBJ1-2; no definite D call. V was trimmed by 3 bases and J by 5 bases, leaving 10 bases between them. CDR1 and CDR2 (germline): KGHSH, LQKENI. This CDR3 comprises 13 residues. The CDR3 here is CASSPGQEYGYTF. CDR3 DNA: TGTGCCAGCTCACCGGGCCAGGAGTATGGCTACACCTTC.

The rearrangement joins TRBV10-3 to TRBJ2-1, with TRBD2 identical over 10 bases. Per the germline V gene, CDR1 is ENHRY and CDR2 is SYGVKD. With 2 bases clipped from V and 9 bases from J, the junction kept 4 bases outside the gene matches. The CDR3 has 14 residues. CDR3 sequence (DNA): TGTGCCATCAGTGAGCTAGCGGGAGCGAGTGAGCAGTTCTTC. It is translated as CAISELAGASEQFF.

J is TRBJ1-2 and V is TRBV6-1; no reliable D call. The CDR3 length is 15 residues. CDR1 is MNHNS, CDR2 SASEGT, per germline. The V end lost 1 base, the J end lost 4 bases, and 13 bases lay between the germline ends. The CDR3 sequence: CASSEEIGQLYGYTF. CDR3 DNA sequence: TGTGCCAGCAGTGAAGAGATTGGGCAGCTCTATGGCTACACCTTC.

The rearrangement joins TRBV7-2 to TRBJ1-2, with 8 bases lining up with TRBD1. Germline V gene sequence: CDR1 SGHTA, CDR2 FQGNSA. V shed 4 bases, J shed 6 bases, and the junction held 10 bases outside the gene matches. This CDR3 comprises 15 residues. The CDR3: CASSWKQGGQNGYTF. In nucleotides, the CDR3 is TGTGCCAGCAGCTGGAAACAGGGGGGACAAAATGGCTACACCTTC.

This clone was seen a single time. The junction does not match germline at one end; this may be a read error. The chain employs TRBV19 and TRBJ1-5; D might be TRBD1 (5 bases). This CDR3 comprises 12 residues. The germline gives CDR1 LNHDA, CDR2 SQIVND (reference sequence). The chain's CDR3 is CASSIVEPGENF. In DNA form, the CDR3 reads TGTGCCAGTAGTATAGTTGAACCGGGGGAGAATTTT.

V gene TRBV11-2 combines with J gene TRBJ2-5; D tentatively fits TRBD1 or TRBD2 (5 bases each). The CDR3 has 15 residues. Germline loops: CDR1 SGHAT, CDR2 FQNNGV. V was shortened by 5 bases and J by 9 bases, with 22 bases between the two germline ends. This CDR3 is CASSQLSVAQGAQYF. CDR3 nucleotides: TGTGCCAGCAGCCAGCTCTCGGTAGCGCAAGGGGCCCAGTACTTC. Combining the CDR3 with reference TRBV11-2 and TRBJ2-5 gives the whole variable domain EAGVAQSPRYKIIEKRQSVAFWCNPISGHATLYWYQQILGQGPKLLIQFQNNGVVDDSQLPKDRFSAERLKGVDSTLKIQPAKLEDSAVYLCASSQLSVAQGAQYFGPGTRLLVL.

This clone came up once. The V and J genes are TRBV4-1 and TRBJ2-5; no reliable D call. Germline V gene lookup returns CDR1 MGHRA and CDR2 YSYEKL. The CDR3 runs 15 residues. Trimming stripped 2 bases from V and 3 bases from J, with 13 bases between. The CDR3 bases are TGCGCCAGCAGCCAACAAAGACATCTCGAAGAGACCCAGTACTTC. It yields the protein CASSQQRHLEETQYF.

This clone occurred many times. V is TRBV5-6 and J is TRBJ2-3, with D possibly TRBD2 on 6 matching bases. V lost 4 bases and J 3 bases, leaving 6 bases between the germline ends. This CDR3 has 12 amino acids. CDR1 is SGHDT and CDR2 is YYEEEE in the germline V gene. The CDR3 DNA follows: TGTGCCAGCAGCCGGGGGACAGATACGCAGTATTTT. Translation gives CASSRGTDTQYF. Full variable domain (missing parts from reference TRBV5-6 and TRBJ2-3): DAGVTQSPTHLIKTRGQQVTLRCSPKSGHDTVSWYQQALGQGPQFIFQYYEEEERQRGNFPDRFSGHQFPNYSSELNVNALLLGDSALYLCASSRGTDTQYFGPGTRLTVL.

V is TRBV10-2 and J is TRBJ2-1; unclear D gene. The CDR3 runs 11 residues. The germline V gene has CDR1 WSHSY and CDR2 SAAADI. Trimming shortened V by 5 bases and J by 6 bases, and 5 bases separated the two germline ends. The CDR3 is CASSRFNEQFF. The CDR3 bases are TGCGCCAGCAGTAGATTCAATGAGCAGTTCTTC.

This sequence joins TRBV6-1 and TRBJ2-7; D unclear. Germline CDR1 MNHNS, CDR2 SASEGT. Between the trimmed V and J ends, which lost 2 bases and 0 bases, there was a span of 14 bases. The CDR3 totals 16 residues. The CDR3 is CASSESAVLSSYEQYF. Here the CDR3 DNA reads TGTGCCAGCAGTGAATCGGCAGTACTCAGCTCCTACGAGCAGTACTTC.

The chain has TRBV6-5 and TRBJ1-1, with D unresolved. Germline CDR1 reads MNHEY; CDR2 reads SVGAGI. V was clipped by 0 bases and J by 2 bases, with 4 bases between them. CDR3 size: 13 residues. CDR3 loop: CASSYSDNTEAFF. The CDR3 nucleotides read TGTGCCAGCAGTTACTCAGATAACACTGAAGCTTTCTTT.

The chain recombines TRBV5-6 with TRBJ2-5; possible D gene TRBD1, 5 bases. Germline V gene sequence: CDR1 SGHDT, CDR2 YYEEEE. The CDR3 length is 17 residues. V was trimmed by 1 base and J by 2 bases, leaving 18 bases between them. CDR3 DNA sequence: TGTGCCAGCAGCTTGCCTCCGACAGCCTTAAAGCAAGAGACCCAGTACTTC. The encoded protein is CASSLPPTALKQETQYF.

This chain connects TRBV15 to TRBJ1-5; D not certain. V dropped 0 bases and J dropped 3 bases, with 15 bases sitting between them. CDR3 size: 17 residues. CDR1 LNHNV and CDR2 YYDKDF come from the germline V gene (reference sequence). CDR3 region: CATSRDRLGRPNQPQHF. CDR3 DNA sequence: TGTGCCACCAGCAGAGATAGGCTGGGGAGGCCCAATCAGCCCCAGCATTTT.

The chain recombines TRBV21-1 with TRBJ1-3. TRBV21-1 is a listed pseudogene. This CDR3 has 18 amino acids. DNA of the CDR3: TGTGCCAGCATCACAGCTTCCTCCTGTGGGATCTCTGGAAACACCATATATTTT. Translated, it gives CASITASSCGISGNTIYF.

This chain joins TRBV4-2 and TRBJ2-7; TRBD2 matches 12 bases. The germline gives CDR1 LGHNA, CDR2 YNFKEQ. The CDR3 contains 16 residues. With V trimmed by 0 bases and J by 0 bases, 0 bases remained unmatched. In DNA, the CDR3 is TGTGCCAGCAGCCAAGAACTAGCGGGAGGCTCCTACGAGCAGTACTTC. Its translation is CASSQELAGGSYEQYF.

The chain links TRBV2 to TRBJ2-7; weak D call: TRBD2 (6 bases). V was pared by 8 bases and J by 13 bases, with 21 bases between. CDR1 and CDR2 (germline): SNHLY, FYNNEI. The CDR3 has 12 residues. The CDR3 DNA follows: TGTGCCAGCGGCCTCCATACTCGGGGACTCTACTTC. Translated: CASGLHTRGLYF. Together with reference TRBV2 and TRBJ2-7, the CDR3 gives the full variable domain: EPEVTQTPSHQVTQMGQEVILRCVPISNHLYFYWYRQILGQKVEFLVSFYNNEISEKSEIFDDQFSVERPDGSNFTLKIRSTKLEDSAMYFCASGLHTRGLYFGPGTRLTVT.

The V call is TRBV18, the J call TRBJ2-5, with TRBD2 as a possible D gene (5 bases). Trimming pared 2 bases from V and 7 bases from J, leaving 20 bases between. CDR1 and CDR2 from the germline V gene are KGHSH and LQKENI. This CDR3 has 16 amino acids. The CDR3 is CASSPSGLGRDGTQYF. As DNA, the CDR3 is TGTGCCAGCTCACCATCTGGCTTGGGTCGGGATGGGACCCAGTACTTC.

The gene calls are TRBV7-6 and TRBJ2-1; TRBD2 might be the D (6 bases). Germline V lookup: CDR1 SGHVS, CDR2 FNYEAQ. The CDR3 totals 16 residues. The V gene lost 2 bases and the J gene lost 3 bases, with 14 bases spanning the gap. CDR3 in amino acids: CASSLHLGGSYNEQFF. The CDR3 region has the DNA TGTGCCAGCAGCTTACACCTCGGAGGGAGCTACAATGAGCAGTTCTTC.

This clone was detected only a few times. CDR3 in amino acids: CASSLAGNTIYF. The CDR3 DNA is TGTGCCAGCAGCTTAGCCGGAAACACCATATATTTT. The chain is built from TRBV7-9 and TRBJ1-3; D is undetermined. This CDR3 spans 12 amino acids. Germline-derived CDR1 and CDR2 are SEHNR and FQNEAQ (reference sequence). V dropped 0 bases and J dropped 4 bases, with 1 base sitting between them.

This chain joins TRBV9 and TRBJ2-2; perhaps TRBD1 as D (5 bases). Trimming took 6 bases from V and 7 from J, leaving 16 bases between them. The CDR3 loop spans 14 amino acids. Germline lookup yields CDR1 SGDLS and CDR2 YYNGEE. This CDR3 is CASIYICGHGELFF. In DNA, the CDR3 is TGTGCCAGCATTTATATTTGTGGACACGGGGAGCTGTTTTTT.

This chain links TRBV19 with TRBJ1-2; 9 nucleotides line up with TRBD1. Germline lookup yields CDR1 LNHDA and CDR2 SQIVND (reference sequence). V lost 2 bases and J lost 2; bases outside the gene matches: 9. CDR3 length: 17 amino acids. In DNA, the CDR3 is TGTGCCAGTAGTATACCGCCTTCCGGGACAGGGAACTATGGCTACACCTTC. It encodes CASSIPPSGTGNYGYTF.

This chain joins TRBV7-9 and TRBJ2-7, with D perhaps TRBD2 (5 bases). CDR3 size: 13 residues. The V end was cut by 5 bases, the J end by 3 bases, with 11 bases between. Germline V gives CDR1 SEHNR, CDR2 FQNEAQ (reference sequence). CDR3 nucleotide sequence: TGTGCCAGCAGCCCTCCGGGAATCTACGAGCAGTACTTC. Protein product: CASSPPGIYEQYF.

V and J are TRBV4-2 and TRBJ2-1, with 10 bases lining up with TRBD2. The CDR3 extends over 16 amino acids. In germline, CDR1 is LGHNA, CDR2 YNFKEQ. The V and J ends lost 3 bases and 6 bases, in that order; junction bases with no gene match: 8. As DNA, the CDR3 is TGTGCCAGCAGCCAGAAATCAGCGGGAGGGCCCAATGAGCAGTTCTTC. Amino acids: CASSQKSAGGPNEQFF.

This clone was observed a handful of times. The chain couples TRBV4-3 to TRBJ2-7, with 8 bases aligning to TRBD2. The CDR3 spans 15 residues. From germline, CDR1 is LGHNA and CDR2 YSLEER. J lost 4 bases, V lost 5 bases, and 10 bases had no gene match. The CDR3 sequence is CASSSWPAGVYEQYF. CDR3 DNA: TGCGCCAGCAGCAGCTGGCCAGCGGGAGTTTACGAGCAGTACTTC.

The CDR3 region has the DNA TGTGCCAGCACTATGATACAGGGGTACGAGCAGTACTTC. Translating it yields CASTMIQGYEQYF. The genes are TRBV28 and TRBJ2-7; 7 nucleotides align to TRBD1. Germline V gives CDR1 MDHEN, CDR2 SYDVKM. After removal of 7 bases from V and 4 bases from J, the junction contained 7 bases not matched to a gene. CDR3 length: 13 residues.